Below, 28 T cell receptor beta chains from the same sample are listed, as sequenced in a study of CXCR3-negative and CXCR3-positive naive CD8 T cells. In preparing the TRB cDNA libraries, 5' RACE with UMI labels was used. TCRdb reprocessed the 5' RACE reads; each CDR3 protein has one entry and no DNA is given. The sample's table shows fewer than 90,000 distinct CDR3 sequences. Their antigens remain unidentified. Study outcomes and limitations: CXCR3-positive naive cells had more hydrophobic TRB CDR3s than CXCR3-negative naive cells.

Sequenced sample: naive CXCR3+ CD8+ T cells from blood. Subset of the sample: CD45RO-CCR7+CD27+CD95- naive CD8+ T cells expressing CXCR3 (TNR3+). Receptor source: a human donor in good health. Some clones in this sample may be carry-over from other donors' samples.

The chain employs TRBV4-1 and TRBJ1-5. The CDR3 covers 13 residues. The germline V gene encodes CDR1 MGHRA and CDR2 YSYEKL. The CDR3 sequence: CASSQVDYQPQHF.

V gene TRBV29-1 combines with J gene TRBJ2-7; TCRdb names TRBD1, which stays unverified in the absence of DNA. There are 13 residues in the CDR3. Per the germline V gene, CDR1 is SQVTM and CDR2 is ANQGSEA. CDR3 protein: CSVEKQGPYEQYF.

The chain recombines TRBV9 with TRBJ2-1. This CDR3 has 14 amino acids. Germline-derived CDR1 and CDR2 are SGDLS and YYNGEE. CDR3 sequence reads: CASAAMSSYNEQFF.

The rearrangement joins TRBV12-3 or TRBV12-4 to TRBJ2-1; TCRdb gives TRBD2 as the D gene, but with no DNA this cannot be confirmed. The CDR3 runs 14 residues. The CDR3 reads CASSLDLDFDEQFF.

V gene TRBV5-1 combines with J gene TRBJ2-1; TCRdb selects TRBD1, and the lack of DNA leaves this call unchecked. Germline CDR1 and CDR2: SGHRS and YFSETQ. The CDR3 has 14 amino acids. The CDR3 loop is CASRFPDRGHEQFF.

V is TRBV29-1 and J is TRBJ1-2; TCRdb gives TRBD1 as the D gene, but with no DNA this cannot be confirmed. The CDR3 has 14 amino acids. Germline CDR1 and CDR2: SQVTM and ANQGSEA. The CDR3 spells CSVGNTGYGYGYTF.

The gene calls are TRBV28 and TRBJ1-2. Germline lookup yields CDR1 MDHEN and CDR2 SYDVKM. The CDR3 totals 14 residues. The CDR3 spells CASSLLRVYHGYTF.

The rearrangement links TRBV18 to TRBJ2-3. Germline V CDR1 and CDR2: KGHSH, LQKENI. The length of the CDR3 is 15 residues. The CDR3 protein is CASSPTVGIGDTQYF.

The chain carries TRBV25-1 and TRBJ2-7; the TCRdb call, TRBD1, lacks DNA for checking. This CDR3 has 15 residues. Germline V gives CDR1 MGHDK, CDR2 SYGVNS. CDR3 amino acids: CASSDNRDRSYEQYF.

The chain is built from TRBV29-1 and TRBJ2-3. Germline-derived CDR1 and CDR2 are SQVTM and ANQGSEA. The CDR3 spans 13 residues. The CDR3 sequence: CSTLSGDTDTQYF.

V gene TRBV20-1 combines with J gene TRBJ2-5; without DNA, the TCRdb call of TRBD1 cannot be checked. Germline-derived CDR1 and CDR2 are DFQATT and SNEGSKA (reference sequence). The CDR3 covers 14 residues. CDR3 in amino acids: CSARDPGQMETQYF.

The gene calls are TRBV5-1 and TRBJ2-4; TCRdb's D call of TRBD1 is untestable without DNA. The CDR3 runs 14 residues. The V gene's germline CDR1 is SGHRS and CDR2 YFSETQ. CDR3 in amino acids: CASSLGQGADIQYF. The whole variable domain, remainder taken from reference TRBV5-1 and TRBJ2-4, is KAGVTQTPRYLIKTRGQQVTLSCSPISGHRSVSWYQQTPGQGLQFLFEYFSETQRNKGNFPGRFSGRQFSNSRSEMNVSTLELGDSALYLCASSLGQGADIQYFGAGTRLSVL.

The chain links TRBV20-1 to TRBJ2-7; absent DNA, TCRdb's TRBD2 call cannot be checked. This CDR3 region has 14 residues. Germline CDR1 reads DFQATT; CDR2 reads SNEGSKA (reference sequence). CDR3 sequence reads: CSATDSGWAYEQYF.

The CDR3 region is CSVSGGASGANVLTF. The chain links TRBV29-1 to TRBJ2-6; TCRdb indicates TRBD2, and absent DNA this call remains unverified. The CDR3 spans 15 residues. Germline assignment: CDR1 SQVTM and CDR2 ANQGSEA.

The chain uses TRBV28 and TRBJ2-7; no DNA is available, so the TRBD2 call from TCRdb remains unchecked. Germline CDR1 MDHEN, CDR2 SYDVKM. This CDR3 has 15 amino acids. The CDR3 loop is CASSFLAGGPYEQYF.

This chain connects TRBV7-9 to TRBJ2-3; TCRdb reports TRBD1, a call that lacks DNA to check it against. Germline V gene lookup returns CDR1 SEHNR and CDR2 FQNEAQ (reference sequence). This CDR3 has 15 residues. The CDR3 spells CASSLGQGNTDTQYF.

The chain recombines TRBV30 with TRBJ2-5; as DNA is missing, the TRBD2 call by TCRdb cannot be tested. Looked up from germline, CDR1 is GTSNPN and CDR2 is SVGIG (reference sequence). The CDR3 length is 13 residues. CDR3 residues: CAWRDWPQETQYF.

The chain couples TRBV29-1 to TRBJ1-1; lacking DNA, the TRBD1 call made by TCRdb goes unchecked. Germline V gives CDR1 SQVTM, CDR2 ANQGSEA. This CDR3 is built from 11 residues. The CDR3 spells CSAKLGPEAFF.

The chain employs TRBV20-1 and TRBJ2-7; the TRBD1 assignment by TCRdb is unverifiable without DNA. The germline V gene encodes CDR1 DFQATT and CDR2 SNEGSKA (reference sequence). The CDR3 loop spans 13 amino acids. This CDR3 is CSAQGEHTYEQYF.

V is TRBV7-6 and J is TRBJ1-4. The CDR3 covers 14 residues. Per germline, CDR1 SGHVS and CDR2 FNYEAQ. CDR3 sequence reads: CASSHRTDSRSLFF. Full variable domain (missing parts from reference TRBV7-6 and TRBJ1-4): GAGVSQSPRYKVTKRGQDVALRCDPISGHVSLYWYRQALGQGPEFLTYFNYEAQQDKSGLPNDRFSAERPEGSISTLTIQRTEQRDSAMYRCASSHRTDSRSLFFGSGTQLSVL.

The chain joins TRBV5-1 to TRBJ2-1; as DNA is missing, the TRBD2 call by TCRdb cannot be tested. The CDR3 covers 19 residues. The germline gives CDR1 SGHRS, CDR2 YFSETQ. This CDR3 is CASSYNRDYNLRSYNEQFF.

V and J are TRBV6-2 or TRBV6-3 and TRBJ1-1; TCRdb designates TRBD1, a call that cannot be tested without DNA. Germline CDR1 and CDR2: MNHEY and SVGEGT. The CDR3 covers 14 residues. The CDR3 sequence is CASSYGGPNTEAFF.

The rearrangement joins TRBV5-1 to TRBJ2-1; checking the TCRdb D call of TRBD1 is not possible without DNA. CDR1 SGHRS and CDR2 YFSETQ come from the germline V gene. CDR3 length: 11 residues. Here the CDR3 reads CASTPSDEQFF.

The chain has TRBV28 and TRBJ2-1; TCRdb's D call, TRBD1, is unchecked because there is no DNA. This CDR3 is built from 15 residues. Germline V gene data show CDR1 as MDHEN and CDR2 as SYDVKM. This CDR3 reads CASSPDWAIGNEQFF.

The chain joins TRBV20-1 to TRBJ1-1; TCRdb designates TRBD1, a call that cannot be tested without DNA. The CDR3 spans 12 residues. The germline V gene encodes CDR1 DFQATT and CDR2 SNEGSKA (reference sequence). CDR3 sequence reads: CSARQGDTEAFF.

The chain employs TRBV7-2 and TRBJ2-7; TCRdb designates TRBD1, a call that cannot be tested without DNA. Germline V gives CDR1 SGHTA, CDR2 FQGNSA. The CDR3 has 12 residues. The CDR3 spells CASSSRGIEQYF. The variable domain in full, completed from reference TRBV7-2 and TRBJ2-7, reads GAGVSQSPSNKVTEKGKDVELRCDPISGHTALYWYRQSLGQGLEFLIYFQGNSAPDKSGLPSDRFSAERTGGSVSTLTIQRTQQEDSAVYLCASSSRGIEQYFGPGTRLTVT.

The chain is built from TRBV2 and TRBJ2-2; TCRdb names TRBD1, which stays unverified in the absence of DNA. CDR3 size: 17 residues. Looked up from germline, CDR1 is SNHLY and CDR2 is FYNNEI. The CDR3: CASSDLTGAGVAGELFF.

V is TRBV28 and J is TRBJ1-1; the TRBD1 assignment by TCRdb is unverifiable without DNA. This CDR3 region has 16 residues. CDR1 MDHEN and CDR2 SYDVKM come from the germline V gene. CDR3 loop: CASSLPPQGSDTEAFF.